This passage covers 6 T cell receptor beta chains from one sample sequenced in a study of technical replicates of blood from a few donors. The table came from immunoSEQ multiplex PCR; TCRdb's copy has only in-frame clones and leaves some out. The sample holds about 74,000 clones, 75% to 90% seen once. The sample was PBMCs. These receptors were taken from a human donor in good health. Some clones in this sample may be carry-over from other donors' samples.

The chain joins TRBV7-9 to TRBJ2-1, with 7 bases lining up with TRBD1. Germline V CDR1 and CDR2: SEHNR, FQNEAQ (reference sequence). This CDR3 contains 15 residues. V gave up 5 bases and J gave up 10 bases; unmatched junction bases: 14. The CDR3 coding sequence is TGTGCCAGCAGCACAGGGGTTGACAGGTTGGGCGAGCAGTTCTTC. As protein: CASSTGVDRLGEQFF.

The chain has TRBV5-4 and TRBJ2-7; D perhaps matches TRBD2 (6 bases). Trimming pared 5 bases from V and 0 bases from J, leaving 15 bases between. The germline V gene has CDR1 SGHNT and CDR2 YYREEE (reference sequence). The CDR3 has 15 residues. In nucleotides, the CDR3 is TGTGCCAGCAGTCCAAGGAGGGCGGACTCCTACGAGCAGTACTTC. This codes for CASSPRRADSYEQYF.

The V call is TRBV6-1, the J call TRBJ1-5; 8 bases map to TRBD1. The J segment lost 0 bases and the V segment lost 6 bases, leaving 4 bases of the junction unmatched. Germline CDR1 is MNHNS and CDR2 is SASEGT. There are 15 residues in the CDR3. The CDR3 sequence is CASRQGDYSNQPQHF. CDR3 sequence (DNA): TGTGCCAGCAGACAGGGGGATTATAGCAATCAGCCCCAGCATTTT.

V is TRBV10-3 and J is TRBJ2-3; D unresolved. The CDR3 is 14 residues long. With 4 bases removed from V and 6 bases from J, the gap between germline ends came to 14 bases. CDR1 and CDR2 (germline): ENHRY, SYGVKD. In DNA, the CDR3 is TGTGCCATCAGTGTAAATTCCGAGATCGATACGCAGTATTTT. Translation: CAISVNSEIDTQYF.

This clone is a singleton in its sample. V and J are TRBV10-2 and TRBJ2-1; 15 bases are shared with TRBD2. This CDR3 contains 14 residues. The V gene end was trimmed by 7 bases and the J gene end by 14 bases; junction bases not matched to a gene: 9. Germline CDR1 is WSHSY and CDR2 is SAAADI. The CDR3 sequence is CASTEGTSGRMEFF. The CDR3 DNA reads TGCGCCAGCACAGAAGGGACTAGCGGGAGGATGGAGTTCTTC.

The J gene is TRBJ1-2, the V gene TRBV6-5; D not certain. This CDR3 spans 15 amino acids. Between the trimmed V and J ends, which lost 6 bases and 0 bases, there was a span of 14 bases. Germline V lookup: CDR1 MNHEY, CDR2 SVGAGI. Written as DNA, the CDR3 is TGTGCCAGCAGACGAGACTCCGGGGCTAACTATGGCTACACCTTC. Its translation: CASRRDSGANYGYTF.